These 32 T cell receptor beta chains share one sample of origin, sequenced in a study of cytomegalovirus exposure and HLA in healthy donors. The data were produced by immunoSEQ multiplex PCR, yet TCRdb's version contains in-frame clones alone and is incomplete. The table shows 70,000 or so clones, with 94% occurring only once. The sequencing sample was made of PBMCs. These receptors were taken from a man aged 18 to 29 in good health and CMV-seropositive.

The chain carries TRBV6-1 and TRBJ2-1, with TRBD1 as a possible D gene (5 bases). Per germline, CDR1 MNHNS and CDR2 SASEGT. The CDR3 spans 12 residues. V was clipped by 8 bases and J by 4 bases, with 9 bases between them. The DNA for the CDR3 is TGTGCCAGCGTCAGGGCATACAATGAGCAGTTCTTC. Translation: CASVRAYNEQFF.

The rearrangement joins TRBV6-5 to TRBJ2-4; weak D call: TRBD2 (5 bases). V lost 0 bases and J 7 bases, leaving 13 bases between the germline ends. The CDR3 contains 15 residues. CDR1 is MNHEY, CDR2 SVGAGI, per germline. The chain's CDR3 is CASSYSRGGGNIQYF. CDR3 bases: TGTGCCAGCAGTTACTCGAGAGGAGGCGGGAACATTCAGTACTTC.

The DNA for the CDR3 is TGTGCCAGCATCCCTGTGGGACAGGGAGGTGAAAAACTGTTTTTT. Translated: CASIPVGQGGEKLFF. The chain uses TRBV6-1 and TRBJ1-4; 9 nucleotides match TRBD1. Trimming took 7 bases from V and 7 from J; bases not matched to a gene: 10. Looked up from germline, CDR1 is MNHNS and CDR2 is SASEGT. The CDR3 contains 15 residues.

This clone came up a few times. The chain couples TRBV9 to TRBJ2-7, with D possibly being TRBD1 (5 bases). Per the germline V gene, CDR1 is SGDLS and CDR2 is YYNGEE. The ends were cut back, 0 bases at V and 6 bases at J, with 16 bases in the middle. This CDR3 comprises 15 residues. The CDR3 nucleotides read TGTGCCAGCAGCGTAGGAGCGCAGGGTGTGGTCGAGCAGTACTTC. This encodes CASSVGAQGVVEQYF.

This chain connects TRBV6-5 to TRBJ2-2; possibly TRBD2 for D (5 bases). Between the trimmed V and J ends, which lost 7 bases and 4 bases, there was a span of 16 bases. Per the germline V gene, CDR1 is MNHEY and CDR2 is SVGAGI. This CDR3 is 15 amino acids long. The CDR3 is CASTEGLYFTGELFF. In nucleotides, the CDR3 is TGTGCCAGCACCGAGGGCCTCTATTTCACCGGGGAGCTGTTTTTT.

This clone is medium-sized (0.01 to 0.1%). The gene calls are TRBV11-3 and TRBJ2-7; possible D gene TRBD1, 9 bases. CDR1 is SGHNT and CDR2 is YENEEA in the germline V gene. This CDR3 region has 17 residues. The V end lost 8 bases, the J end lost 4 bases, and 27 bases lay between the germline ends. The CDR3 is CASGNRGQSSSGYEQYF. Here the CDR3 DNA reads TGTGCCAGCGGAAACAGGGGGCAGTCGTCTAGCGGGTACGAGCAGTACTTC.

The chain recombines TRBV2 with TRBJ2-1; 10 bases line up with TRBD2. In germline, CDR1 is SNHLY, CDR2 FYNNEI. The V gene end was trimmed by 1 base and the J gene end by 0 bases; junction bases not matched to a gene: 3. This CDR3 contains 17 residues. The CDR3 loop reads CASSEVSSGSSYNEQFF. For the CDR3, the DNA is TGTGCCAGCAGTGAAGTGTCTAGCGGGAGCTCCTACAATGAGCAGTTCTTC.

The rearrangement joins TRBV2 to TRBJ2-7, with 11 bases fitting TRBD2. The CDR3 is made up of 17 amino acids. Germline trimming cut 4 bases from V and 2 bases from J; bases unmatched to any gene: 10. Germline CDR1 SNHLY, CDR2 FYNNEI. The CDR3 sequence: CASSGSSGTSGAYEQYF. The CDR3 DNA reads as TGTGCCAGCAGTGGGAGTTCCGGGACTAGCGGAGCCTACGAGCAGTACTTC.

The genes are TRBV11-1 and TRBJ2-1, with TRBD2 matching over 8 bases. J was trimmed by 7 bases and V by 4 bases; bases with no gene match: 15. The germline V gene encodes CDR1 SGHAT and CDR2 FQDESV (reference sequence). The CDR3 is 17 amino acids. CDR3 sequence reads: CASSSPRGGTIENEQFF. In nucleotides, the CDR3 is TGTGCCAGCAGCTCACCCCGGGGGGGGACGATCGAAAATGAGCAGTTCTTC.

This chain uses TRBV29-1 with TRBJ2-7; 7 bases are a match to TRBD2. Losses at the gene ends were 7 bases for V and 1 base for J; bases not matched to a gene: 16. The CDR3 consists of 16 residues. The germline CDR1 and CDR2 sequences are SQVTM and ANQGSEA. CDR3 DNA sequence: TGCAGCGCTATTTCTTCTACTAGCGCTGGTTCCTACGAGCAGTACTTC. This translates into CSAISSTSAGSYEQYF.

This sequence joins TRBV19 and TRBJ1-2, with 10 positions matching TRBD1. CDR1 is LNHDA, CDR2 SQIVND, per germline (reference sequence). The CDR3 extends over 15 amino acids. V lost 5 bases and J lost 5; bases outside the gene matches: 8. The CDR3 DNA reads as TGTGCCAGTAGTCGAGGACAGGGGGTACTATATGGCTACACCTTC. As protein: CASSRGQGVLYGYTF.

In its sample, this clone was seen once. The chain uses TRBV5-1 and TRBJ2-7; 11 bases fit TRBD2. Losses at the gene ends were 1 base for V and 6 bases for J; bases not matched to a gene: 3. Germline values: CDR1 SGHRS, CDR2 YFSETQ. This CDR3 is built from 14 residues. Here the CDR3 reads CASSLTSGGPEQYF. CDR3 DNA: TGCGCCAGCAGCTTGACTAGCGGGGGCCCCGAGCAGTACTTC.

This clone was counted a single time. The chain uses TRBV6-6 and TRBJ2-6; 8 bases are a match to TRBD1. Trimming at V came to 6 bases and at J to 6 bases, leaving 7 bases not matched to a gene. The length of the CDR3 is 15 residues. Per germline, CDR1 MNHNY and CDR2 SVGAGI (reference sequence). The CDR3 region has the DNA TGTGCCAGCAGGGACAGGGTGAACGAGGCCAACGTCCTGACTTTC. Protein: CASRDRVNEANVLTF.

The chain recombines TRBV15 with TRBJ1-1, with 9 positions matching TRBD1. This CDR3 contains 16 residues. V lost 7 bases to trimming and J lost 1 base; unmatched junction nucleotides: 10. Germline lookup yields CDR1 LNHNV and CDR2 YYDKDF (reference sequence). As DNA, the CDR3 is TGTGCCACCATCCTGCTTTCGGGACAGGGGAACACTGAAGCTTTCTTT. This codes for CATILLSGQGNTEAFF.

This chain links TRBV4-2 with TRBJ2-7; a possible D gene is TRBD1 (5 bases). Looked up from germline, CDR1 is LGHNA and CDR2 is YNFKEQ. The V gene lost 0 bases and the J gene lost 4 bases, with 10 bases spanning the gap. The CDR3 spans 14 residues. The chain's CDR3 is CASSQDRGLYEQYF. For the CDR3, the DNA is TGTGCCAGCAGCCAAGATAGGGGTTTGTACGAGCAGTACTTC.

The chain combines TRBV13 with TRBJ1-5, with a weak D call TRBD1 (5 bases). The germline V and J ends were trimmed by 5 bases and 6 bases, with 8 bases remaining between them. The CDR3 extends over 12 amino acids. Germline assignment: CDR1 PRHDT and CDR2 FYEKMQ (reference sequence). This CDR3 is CASSLRGQPQHF. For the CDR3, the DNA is TGTGCCAGCAGCCTAAGGGGTCAGCCCCAGCATTTT.

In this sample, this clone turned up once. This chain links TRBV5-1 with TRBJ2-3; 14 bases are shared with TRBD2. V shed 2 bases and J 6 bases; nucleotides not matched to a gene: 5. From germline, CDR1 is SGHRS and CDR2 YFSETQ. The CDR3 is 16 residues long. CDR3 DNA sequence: TGCGCCAGCAGCTTTGGGACTAGCGGGAGCGGGGATACGCAGTATTTT. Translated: CASSFGTSGSGDTQYF. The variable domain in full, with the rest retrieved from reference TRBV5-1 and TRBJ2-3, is KAGVTQTPRYLIKTRGQQVTLSCSPISGHRSVSWYQQTPGQGLQFLFEYFSETQRNKGNFPGRFSGRQFSNSRSEMNVSTLELGDSALYLCASSFGTSGSGDTQYFGPGTRLTVL.

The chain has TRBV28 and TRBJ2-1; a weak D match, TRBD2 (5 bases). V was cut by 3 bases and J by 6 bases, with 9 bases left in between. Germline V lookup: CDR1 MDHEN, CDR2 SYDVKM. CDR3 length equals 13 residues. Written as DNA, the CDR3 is TGTGCCAGCAGTTTGCCCGGGGTCAATGAGCAGTTCTTC. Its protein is CASSLPGVNEQFF.

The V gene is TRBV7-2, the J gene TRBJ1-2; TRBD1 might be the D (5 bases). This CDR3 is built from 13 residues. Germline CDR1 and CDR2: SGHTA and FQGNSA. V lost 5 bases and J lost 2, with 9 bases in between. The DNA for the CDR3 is TGTGCCAGCAGCCTGAGACAGAACTATGGCTACACCTTC. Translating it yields CASSLRQNYGYTF.

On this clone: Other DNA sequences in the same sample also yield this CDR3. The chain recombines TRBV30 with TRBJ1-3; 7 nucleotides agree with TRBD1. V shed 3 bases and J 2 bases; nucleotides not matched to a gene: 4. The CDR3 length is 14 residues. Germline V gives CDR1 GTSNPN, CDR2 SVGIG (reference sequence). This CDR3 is CAWRNRGPGNTIYF. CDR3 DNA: TGTGCCTGGAGAAACAGGGGCCCTGGAAACACCATATATTTT.

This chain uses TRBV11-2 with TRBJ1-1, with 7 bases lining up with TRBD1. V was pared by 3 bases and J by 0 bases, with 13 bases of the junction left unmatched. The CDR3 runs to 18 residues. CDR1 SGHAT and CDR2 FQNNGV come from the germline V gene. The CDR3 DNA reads TGTGCCAGCAGCTTGGGGGGTGGACAGGTATATATGAACACTGAAGCTTTCTTT. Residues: CASSLGGGQVYMNTEAFF.

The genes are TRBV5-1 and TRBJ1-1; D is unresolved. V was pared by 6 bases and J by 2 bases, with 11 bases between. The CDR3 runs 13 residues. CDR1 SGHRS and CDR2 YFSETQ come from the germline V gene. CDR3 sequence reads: CASTSEGNTEAFF. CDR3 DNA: TGCGCCAGCACCTCCGAGGGAAACACTGAAGCTTTCTTT.

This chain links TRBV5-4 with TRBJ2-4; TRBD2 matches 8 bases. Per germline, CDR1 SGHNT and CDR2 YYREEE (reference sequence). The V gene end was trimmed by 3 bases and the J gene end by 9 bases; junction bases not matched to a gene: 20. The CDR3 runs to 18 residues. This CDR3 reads CASSSGSGGPSKIGIQYF. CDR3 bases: TGTGCCAGCAGCTCAGGGTCGGGAGGGCCCTCGAAGATAGGCATTCAGTACTTC.

CDR3 in amino acids: CASLKTGGWGNEQFF. CDR3 DNA: TGTGCCAGCCTTAAGACAGGGGGCTGGGGCAATGAGCAGTTCTTC. V is TRBV7-8 and J is TRBJ2-1; TRBD1 aligns across 10 bases. The CDR3 runs to 15 residues. J was trimmed by 6 bases and V by 8 bases; bases with no gene match: 10. The V gene's germline CDR1 is SGHVS and CDR2 FQNEAQ.

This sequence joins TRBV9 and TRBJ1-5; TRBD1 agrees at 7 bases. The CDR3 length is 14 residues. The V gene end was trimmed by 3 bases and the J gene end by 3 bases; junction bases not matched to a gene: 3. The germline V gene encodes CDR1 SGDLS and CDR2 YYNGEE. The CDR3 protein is CASSGGTVNQPQHF. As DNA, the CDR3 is TGTGCCAGCAGCGGCGGGACAGTCAATCAGCCCCAGCATTTT.

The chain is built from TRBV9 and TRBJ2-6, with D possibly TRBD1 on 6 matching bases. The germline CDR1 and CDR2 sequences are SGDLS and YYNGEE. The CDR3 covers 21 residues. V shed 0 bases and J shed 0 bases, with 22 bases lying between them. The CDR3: CASSVGFRQGLNSSGANVLTF. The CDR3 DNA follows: TGTGCCAGCAGCGTAGGGTTTCGGCAGGGGCTAAACAGCTCTGGGGCCAACGTCCTGACTTTC.

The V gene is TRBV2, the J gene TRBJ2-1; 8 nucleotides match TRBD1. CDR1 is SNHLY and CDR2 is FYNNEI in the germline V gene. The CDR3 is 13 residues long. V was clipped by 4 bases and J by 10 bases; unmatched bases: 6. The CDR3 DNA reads TGTGCCAGCAGTGTTAAGTGGGACAGGGAGCAGTTCTTC. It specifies CASSVKWDREQFF. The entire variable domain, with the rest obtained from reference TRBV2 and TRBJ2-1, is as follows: EPEVTQTPSHQVTQMGQEVILRCVPISNHLYFYWYRQILGQKVEFLVSFYNNEISEKSEIFDDQFSVERPDGSNFTLKIRSTKLEDSAMYFCASSVKWDREQFFGPGTRLTVL.

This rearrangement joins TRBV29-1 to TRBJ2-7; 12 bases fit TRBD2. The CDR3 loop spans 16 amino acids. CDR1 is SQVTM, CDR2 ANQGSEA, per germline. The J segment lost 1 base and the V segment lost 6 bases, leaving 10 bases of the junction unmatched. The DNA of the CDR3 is TGCAGCGTATGGACTAGCGGGGAGCGAATATCCTACGAGCAGTACTTC. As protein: CSVWTSGERISYEQYF.

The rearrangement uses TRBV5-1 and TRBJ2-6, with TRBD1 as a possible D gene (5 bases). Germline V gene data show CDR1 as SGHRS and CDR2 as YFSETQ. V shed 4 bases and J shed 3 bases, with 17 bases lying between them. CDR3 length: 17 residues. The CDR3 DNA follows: TGCGCCAGCAGCACATGGACATCGGGTATTGGGGCCAACGTCCTGACTTTC. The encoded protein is CASSTWTSGIGANVLTF.

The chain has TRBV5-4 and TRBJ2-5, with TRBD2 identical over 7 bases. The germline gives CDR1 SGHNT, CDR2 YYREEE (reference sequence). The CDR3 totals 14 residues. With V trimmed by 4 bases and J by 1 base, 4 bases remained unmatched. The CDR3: CASSPSSGQETQYF. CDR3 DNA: TGTGCCAGCAGCCCATCTAGCGGCCAAGAGACCCAGTACTTC.

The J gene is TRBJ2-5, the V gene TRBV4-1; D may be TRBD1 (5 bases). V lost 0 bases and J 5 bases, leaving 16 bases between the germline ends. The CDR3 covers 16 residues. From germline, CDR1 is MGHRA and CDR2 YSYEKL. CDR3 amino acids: CASSQDRPRVGETQYF. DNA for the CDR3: TGCGCCAGCAGCCAAGATAGACCCAGGGTAGGGGAGACCCAGTACTTC.

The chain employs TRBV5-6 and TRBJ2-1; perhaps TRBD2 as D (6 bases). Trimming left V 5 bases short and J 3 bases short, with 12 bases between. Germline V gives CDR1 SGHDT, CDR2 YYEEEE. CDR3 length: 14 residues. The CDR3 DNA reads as TGTGCCAGCAGTAGCGGAGGGGTCTACAATGAGCAGTTCTTC. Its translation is CASSSGGVYNEQFF.